A single sample is the source of the 22 T cell receptor beta chains below, sequenced in a study of OX40 agonist ivuxolimab in advanced cancers. Libraries were prepared by immunoSEQ multiplex PCR; TCRdb keeps only in-frame clonotypes and omits some of them. The table shows about 75,000 clones, with about 85% occurring only once. The sample here was CD4+ or CD8+ T cells sorted from blood, taken in a trial of the OX40 agonist ivuxolimab. The receptor set was obtained from an adult with an advanced solid tumor such as melanoma, head and neck, liver or kidney cancer.

This rearrangement joins TRBV19 to TRBJ2-5, with 14 bases fitting TRBD2. This CDR3 has 15 residues. V dropped 6 bases and J dropped 4; count of bases not matched to a gene: 4. Germline-derived CDR1 and CDR2 are LNHDA and SQIVND (reference sequence). As DNA, the CDR3 is TGTGCCAGTAGAATCGGGACTAGCGGGAGAGAGACCCAGTACTTC. Translated: CASRIGTSGRETQYF.

The chain joins TRBV7-6 to TRBJ1-4; D is undetermined. CDR3 length: 14 amino acids. V lost 1 base and J lost 0, with 3 bases in between. Germline lookup yields CDR1 SGHVS and CDR2 FNYEAQ. CDR3 in amino acids: CASSLGATNEKLFF. CDR3 coding DNA: TGTGCCAGCAGCTTAGGGGCAACTAATGAAAAACTGTTTTTT.

The V and J genes are TRBV2 and TRBJ1-1, with TRBD1 matching 10 bases. The V gene's germline CDR1 is SNHLY and CDR2 FYNNEI. V was pared by 6 bases and J by 3 bases, with 1 base of the junction left unmatched. This CDR3 comprises 13 residues. CDR3 sequence (DNA): TGTGCCAGCAGGGACAGGGGGGACACTGAAGCTTTCTTT. Translated, it gives CASRDRGDTEAFF.

The chain joins TRBV4-1 to TRBJ2-7, with TRBD2 as a possible D gene (6 bases). The CDR3 covers 16 residues. Germline CDR1 reads MGHRA; CDR2 reads YSYEKL. The ends were cut back, 4 bases at V and 1 base at J, with 17 bases in the middle. CDR3 region: CASSPQGGVRSYEQYF. CDR3 sequence (DNA): TGCGCCAGCAGCCCCCAGGGCGGGGTTAGGTCCTACGAGCAGTACTTC.

V gene TRBV4-1 combines with J gene TRBJ2-5; D is possibly TRBD2 (6 bases). Trimming took off 2 bases at V and 5 bases at J, with 18 bases between the two ends. The germline V gene has CDR1 MGHRA and CDR2 YSYEKL. The CDR3 loop spans 16 amino acids. The CDR3 bases are TGCGCCAGCAGCCAATTCCCCCCCCCGGCGGGGGAGACCCAGTACTTC. It is translated as CASSQFPPPAGETQYF.

The chain links TRBV7-9 to TRBJ1-1; no firm D call. V was trimmed by 2 bases and J by 1 base, leaving 11 bases between them. This CDR3 contains 15 residues. The germline V gene has CDR1 SEHNR and CDR2 FQNEAQ (reference sequence). The CDR3 DNA is TGTGCCAGCAGCTTATCGGCGGGAAAGAACACTGAAGCTTTCTTT. Translated, it gives CASSLSAGKNTEAFF.

By sample share, this clone is medium-sized. The chain has TRBV2 and TRBJ1-5; D might be TRBD1 (6 bases). The CDR3 runs to 15 residues. The germline V and J ends were trimmed by 2 bases and 2 bases, with 10 bases remaining between them. Germline CDR1 is SNHLY and CDR2 is FYNNEI. CDR3 sequence reads: CASSEWTVGNQPQHF. Here the CDR3 DNA reads TGTGCCAGCAGTGAATGGACAGTTGGCAATCAGCCCCAGCATTTT.

The chain employs TRBV5-1 and TRBJ2-3; TRBD2 aligns across 8 bases. The CDR3 spans 15 residues. After removal of 3 bases from V and 2 bases from J, the junction contained 5 bases not matched to a gene. Germline V gives CDR1 SGHRS, CDR2 YFSETQ. The CDR3 is CASSWGGGYTDTQYF. DNA of the CDR3: TGCGCCAGCAGCTGGGGCGGGGGGTACACAGATACGCAGTATTTT.

The chain combines TRBV7-2 with TRBJ1-5, with D perhaps TRBD1 (5 bases). The ends were cut back, 3 bases at V and 2 bases at J, with 11 bases in the middle. The CDR3 is made up of 15 amino acids. CDR1 and CDR2 (germline): SGHTA, FQGNSA. In DNA, the CDR3 is TGTGCCAGCAGCTTGGGCAGGGAAGGCAATCAGCCCCAGCATTTT. It codes for CASSLGREGNQPQHF.

The chain carries TRBV14 and TRBJ1-6; D is undetermined. The V gene lost 2 bases and the J gene lost 5 bases, with 4 bases spanning the gap. Germline V gene lookup returns CDR1 SGHDN and CDR2 FVKESK. The length of the CDR3 is 13 residues. The CDR3 region is CASSQQHNSPLHF. The CDR3 DNA is TGTGCCAGCAGCCAACAGCATAATTCACCCCTCCACTTT.

This clone was recorded once. The CDR3 sequence: CASRPTGTDYGYTF. In nucleotides, the CDR3 is TGTGCCAGTAGACCCACCGGGACAGACTATGGCTACACCTTC. The chain has TRBV19 and TRBJ1-2; 7 positions agree with TRBD1. This CDR3 spans 14 amino acids. The J segment lost 3 bases and the V segment lost 6 bases, leaving 7 bases of the junction unmatched. Germline assignment: CDR1 LNHDA and CDR2 SQIVND (reference sequence).

The gene calls are TRBV7-6 and TRBJ2-7; 9 positions agree with TRBD1. Germline V gives CDR1 SGHVS, CDR2 FNYEAQ. The ends lost 5 bases at V and 5 bases at J; junction bases unmatched: 10. The CDR3 extends over 15 amino acids. The CDR3 loop is CASSTGQGIVDEQYF. CDR3 sequence (DNA): TGTGCCAGCAGCACCGGACAGGGGATTGTCGACGAGCAGTACTTC.

This rearrangement joins TRBV4-1 to TRBJ1-3; 10 bases are shared with TRBD1. J was trimmed by 2 bases and V by 4 bases; bases with no gene match: 5. CDR3 length equals 16 residues. CDR1 and CDR2 (germline): MGHRA, YSYEKL. Written as DNA, the CDR3 is TGCGCCAGCAGCCCTGACAGGGGGCTTACTGGAAACACCATATATTTT. This codes for CASSPDRGLTGNTIYF.

The rearrangement joins TRBV30 to TRBJ2-7; 7 bases fit TRBD2. The V gene end was trimmed by 2 bases and the J gene end by 7 bases; junction bases not matched to a gene: 8. There are 13 residues in the CDR3. CDR1 is GTSNPN and CDR2 is SVGIG in the germline V gene (reference sequence). In nucleotides, the CDR3 is TGTGCCTGGAGTTCGGACGGGGGGTCGGAGCAGTACTTC. This codes for CAWSSDGGSEQYF.

The chain couples TRBV5-4 to TRBJ2-5; D might be TRBD1 (5 bases). In germline, CDR1 is SGHNT, CDR2 YYREEE (reference sequence). Trimming cost V 3 bases and J 2 bases, with 11 bases left between them. The CDR3 covers 14 residues. CDR3 protein: CASSSRGIQETQYF. The CDR3 nucleotides read TGTGCCAGCAGCTCAAGGGGTATTCAAGAGACCCAGTACTTC.

The chain employs TRBV13 and TRBJ2-3, with a tentative D call TRBD1 (6 bases). This CDR3 is built from 18 residues. Trimming took 4 bases from V and 3 from J, leaving 23 bases between them. Germline V gene sequence: CDR1 PRHDT, CDR2 FYEKMQ (reference sequence). The CDR3 nucleotides are TGTGCCAGCAGCTCCTCCCAGGGGCTAGCATGGAGAACAGATACGCAGTATTTT. It encodes CASSSSQGLAWRTDTQYF. The entire variable domain, with the rest obtained from reference TRBV13 and TRBJ2-3, is as follows: AAGVIQSPRHLIKEKRETATLKCYPIPRHDTVYWYQQGPGQDPQFLISFYEKMQSDKGSIPDRFSAQQFSDYHSELNMSSLELGDSALYFCASSSSQGLAWRTDTQYFGPGTRLTVL.

The chain combines TRBV2 with TRBJ2-4; D possibly corresponds to TRBD2 (8 bases). V was cut by 8 bases and J by 6 bases, with 20 bases left in between. The CDR3 loop spans 15 amino acids. Per germline, CDR1 SNHLY and CDR2 FYNNEI. CDR3 protein: CASRGGRTGRNIQYF. CDR3 sequence (DNA): TGTGCCAGCCGGGGGGGCCGGACAGGTAGAAACATTCAGTACTTC.

J is TRBJ2-7 and V is TRBV7-9; 7 bases agree with TRBD1. The germline V gene has CDR1 SEHNR and CDR2 FQNEAQ (reference sequence). V dropped 9 bases and J dropped 3; count of bases not matched to a gene: 5. The CDR3 is 12 residues long. As DNA, the CDR3 is TGTGCCAGTGGGGACAGTTTCTACGAGCAGTACTTC. Its protein product is CASGDSFYEQYF.

This chain joins TRBV10-3 and TRBJ2-6; D possibly uses TRBD1 or TRBD2 (5 bases each). V was pared by 0 bases and J by 4 bases, with 13 bases between. Germline lookup yields CDR1 ENHRY and CDR2 SYGVKD. The CDR3 covers 17 residues. The CDR3 reads CAISESQWDAGANVLTF. The CDR3 nucleotides are TGTGCCATCAGTGAGTCTCAGTGGGACGCGGGGGCCAACGTCCTGACTTTC.

This clone was seen once. The genes are TRBV6-5 and TRBJ2-2; D might be TRBD1 (5 bases). The germline V gene has CDR1 MNHEY and CDR2 SVGAGI. V lost 2 bases to trimming and J lost 1 base, with 8 bases between them. This CDR3 comprises 15 residues. The CDR3 DNA sequence: TGTGCCAGCAGTTACGGCAGGGTGAACACCGGGGAGCTGTTTTTT. It encodes CASSYGRVNTGELFF.

V gene TRBV6-1 combines with J gene TRBJ2-7; possible D gene TRBD2, 5 bases. V lost 1 base and J lost 5, with 12 bases in between. The CDR3 contains 14 residues. Germline V gene lookup returns CDR1 MNHNS and CDR2 SASEGT. The CDR3 protein is CASSEGLFSDEQYF. CDR3 nucleotides: TGTGCCAGCAGTGAAGGGCTCTTTAGCGACGAGCAGTACTTC.

This clone was counted only a few times. This chain links TRBV29-1 with TRBJ1-2, with D maybe TRBD1 (5 bases). The CDR3 has 11 residues. Per the germline V gene, CDR1 is SQVTM and CDR2 is ANQGSEA. V shed 7 bases and J shed 6 bases, with 12 bases lying between them. The CDR3 DNA is TGCAGCGGCGGGACTCACGATGGCTACACCTTC. This translates into CSGGTHDGYTF.